Below, one T cell receptor (beta chain) is given with its context. The target of this receptor is not known. No quality values exist for individual bases; no much larger clone is one base distant. This record belongs to a study of type 1 regulatory T cells (dated by TCRdb to 2020 to 2022). For context, the study as a whole: An in vitro protocol by which a Tr1-enriched, alloantigen-specific CD4 T cell product named T-allo10 was generated was characterized in the study. Patients with hematological malignancies who were receiving allogeneic hematopoietic stem cell transplantation were the group in which T-allo10 was being clinically evaluated. Results and caveats for the whole study, not just this receptor: Compared with non-Tr1 cells, Tr1 cells had a TCR repertoire that was more restricted, a finding the study read as clonal expansion induced by alloantigen.

For this chain, trimming is 5 bases at the V end and 3 bases at the J end, and the number of junction bases without a gene match is 10. Sequences SGHTA (CDR1) and FQGNSA (CDR2) are obtained from the germline V gene. Inclusive of the bounding cysteine and phenylalanine, the CDR3 is 17 residues long. Only the CDR3 region is kept as DNA, spanning 51 bases read in frame from base 1. The reads were generated on an Illumina MiSeq. TCRdb ran its own pipeline on the public reads, namely fastp trimming at Q25 and MiXCR clone calling, and kept in-frame beta chains. Each entry is one CDR3 protein sequence, shown with its most common DNA and genes. This sample gives approximately 45,000 distinct CDR3 sequences in total; 9% to 15% of them show up just once. The leading ten clones occupy around 8% of the sample.

Source material: cultured non-Tr1 T cells, either the whole culture or a sorted T cell fraction (not recorded which). Sample cell subset or site, as interpreted from the label and publication: non-Tr1 population from the T-allo10 product. The receptor comes from a human donor in good health. The rearranged chain carries TRBV7-2 and TRBJ2-3; 11 middle bases align to TRBD2. The sequence in DNA is TGTGCCAGCAGCATTAGACCACTAGCGGGAGAAACAGATACGCAGTATTTT. Translated, this is CASSIRPLAGETDTQYF.